The rows below give T cell receptor beta chains drawn from one sample of a study of shared clonotypes between healthy human individuals. TCRdb's table, derived via immunoSEQ multiplex PCR, lists solely in-frame clones and lacks some. The data contain under 850,000 clones, around 70% of them singletons. Sequencing was done on a sample of memory CD4+ T cells sorted from blood. The receptor set was obtained from a woman aged 25-40 years in good health. Both conserved end residues are trimmed from each CDR3. Clone size appears in some rows only: once, few, many, or a class for an expanded clone.

V	size	CDR3
TRBV11-2	NA	ASTPGQINYGYT
TRBV10-3	NA	AISEVVPRDSYEQY
TRBV5-1	NA	ASSLTGTLGGDEQF
TRBV27	NA	ASSLRLGSGYEQY
TRBV6-6	NA	ASSYDLRSSGNTIY
TRBV5-1	NA	ASSLEYSNYEQY
TRBV2	NA	ASSPRRVGNQPQH
TRBV5-1	NA	ASSFGTEAGELF
TRBV19	NA	ASTWLGSNTEAF
TRBV5-1	NA	ASSLETDTQY
TRBV11-2	NA	ASSFWTSGTGELF
TRBV11-2	NA	ASSPTTTSGRSHEQY
TRBV27	few	ASRLWGGPTDTQY
TRBV28	NA	ASSYFAGTMNEKLF
TRBV6-1	NA	ASRERTGNYGYT
TRBV9	NA	ASSVISGANVLT
TRBV7-3	NA	ASSLNHGGGTEAF
TRBV7-7	NA	ASSRWTGGKTEAF
TRBV28	many	ASRGSGNEKLF
TRBV7-9	NA	ASSTIRDSVSDTQY
TRBV6-9	once	ASSYEAGGPDTQY
TRBV6-6	NA	ASSYSRDRSEGYT
TRBV5-1	once	ASSSARGISTDTQY
TRBV6-5	NA	ASSRSYEQY
TRBV29-1	NA	SVEEVVTDTQY
TRBV28	NA	ASSPTGGLNYGYT
TRBV18	few	ASSSRGQGLSGANVLT
TRBV7-4	NA	ASSWTGSSYEQY
TRBV6-5	NA	ASRAGEEFREQY
TRBV5-1	NA	ASNAQPAGERREWF
TRBV18	NA	ASSLLGGSDTEAF
TRBV6-1	few	ASSENLLGPGKREQY
TRBV14	NA	ASSQRGHSTDTQY
TRBV19	NA	ASSDRGTEAF
TRBV5-4	NA	ASSWTGNENEKLF
TRBV28	few	ASMEVGTGFNQPQH
TRBV5-4	NA	ASSSQRGHQNTEAF
TRBV7-6	NA	ASSHRTGGMETQY
TRBV10-1	NA	ASSKNMNTEAF
TRBV4-2	NA	ASSQDPDRAGTNEKLF